Listed here are 2 T cell receptor beta chains from one sample, sequenced in a study of CD4 T cells in relation to SARS-CoV-2 and coronaviruses. Antigen specificity for these receptors is unknown. Data came from immunoSEQ multiplex PCR; TCRdb stores just in-frame clones and leaves some out. Altogether about 36,000 clones are present, 70% to 85% being singletons, with the ten largest covering roughly 20%. Input material: memory CD4+ T cells from PBMCs, cultured in vitro. These TCRs come from an adult with COVID-19.

The rearrangement links TRBV19 to TRBJ2-7, with TRBD1 matching over 9 bases. The CDR3 is 16 residues long. V trimming: 11 bases; J trimming: 6 bases; junction bases outside the gene matches: 20. Germline V gene lookup returns CDR1 LNHDA and CDR2 SQIVND (reference sequence). The CDR3 coding sequence is TGTGCCGGACGCGATCGAGAACAGGGGGCAGGGGGCGAGCAGTACTTC. Its translation is CAGRDREQGAGGEQYF. The whole variable domain, filled in from reference TRBV19 and TRBJ2-7, reads DGGITQSPKYLFRKEGQNVTLSCEQNLNHDAMYWYRQDPGQGLRLIYYSQIVNDFQKGDIAEGYSVSREKKESFPLTVTSAQKNPTAFYLCAGRDREQGAGGEQYFGPGTRLTVT.

The chain couples TRBV24-1 to TRBJ1-4, with unresolved D. The V end lost 2 bases, the J end lost 4 bases, and 4 bases lay between the germline ends. The CDR3 covers 13 residues. In germline, CDR1 is KGHDR, CDR2 SFDVKD. CDR3: CATSDSFNEKLFF. CDR3 sequence (DNA): TGTGCCACCAGTGATTCTTTTAATGAAAAACTGTTTTTT.